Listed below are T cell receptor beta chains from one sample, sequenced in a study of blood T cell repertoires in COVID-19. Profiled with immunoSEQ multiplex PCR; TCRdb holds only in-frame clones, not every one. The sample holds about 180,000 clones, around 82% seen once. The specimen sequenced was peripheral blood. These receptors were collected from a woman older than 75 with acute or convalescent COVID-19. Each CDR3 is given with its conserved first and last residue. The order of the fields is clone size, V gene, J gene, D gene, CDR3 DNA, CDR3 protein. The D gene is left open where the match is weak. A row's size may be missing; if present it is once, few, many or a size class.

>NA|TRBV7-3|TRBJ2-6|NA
TGTGCCAGCAGTTATAGCTCTGGGGCCAACGTCCTGACTTTC
CASSYSSGANVLTF
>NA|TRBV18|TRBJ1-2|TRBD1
TGTGCCAGCTCGCCTGGACAGGTTTCGGCTGGCTACACCTTC
CASSPGQVSAGYTF
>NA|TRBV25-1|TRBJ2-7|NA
TGTGCCACTAGCTACCTGGGGAACTCCTACGAGCAGTACTTC
CATSYLGNSYEQYF
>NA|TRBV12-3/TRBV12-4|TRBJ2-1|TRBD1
TGTGCCAGCAGTTTCGGGGACAGGGAGTTCTTC
CASSFGDREFF
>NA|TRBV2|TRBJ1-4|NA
TGTGCCAGCAGTGTTCAGAATAATGAAAAACTGTTTTTT
CASSVQNNEKLFF
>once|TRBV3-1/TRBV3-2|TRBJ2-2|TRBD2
TGTGCCAGCAGCCGCCTCGCGGGGGGGCCAAACACCGGGGAGCTGTTTTTT
CASSRLAGGPNTGELFF
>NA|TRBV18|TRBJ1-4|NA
TGTGCCAGCTCACCACTGACAGATGAAAAACTGTTTTTT
CASSPLTDEKLFF
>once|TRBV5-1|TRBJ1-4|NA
TGCGCCAGCCCCCTTCGGGAGCCTGATGAAAAACTGTTTTTT
CASPLREPDEKLFF
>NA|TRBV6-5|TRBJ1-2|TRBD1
TGTGCCAGCAGGACCACAGGGGCCCTTGGCTATGGCTACACCTTC
CASRTTGALGYGYTF
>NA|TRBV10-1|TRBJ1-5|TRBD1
TGCGCCAGCAGTGCGACAGGGAATCAGCCCCAGCATTTT
CASSATGNQPQHF
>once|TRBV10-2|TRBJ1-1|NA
TGCGCCAGCAGTCTTCTTTATGAAGCTTTCTTT
CASSLLYEAFF
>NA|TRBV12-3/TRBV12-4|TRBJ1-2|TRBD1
TGTGCCAGCAGTCGGGACAGGGGTTATGGCTACACCTTC
CASSRDRGYGYTF
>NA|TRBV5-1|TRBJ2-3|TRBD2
TGCGCCAGCAGCTGGGGACTAGCGGAACCCACAGATACGCAGTATTTT
CASSWGLAEPTDTQYF
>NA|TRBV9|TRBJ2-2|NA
TGTGCCAGCAGCGTACGGGGTACCCACACCGGGGAGCTGTTTTTT
CASSVRGTHTGELFF
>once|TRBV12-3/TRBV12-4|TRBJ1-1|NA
TGTGCCAGCAGACCCGGGACTTCCCTCGAAGCTTTCTTT
CASRPGTSLEAFF
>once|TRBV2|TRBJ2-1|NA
TGTGCCAGCACCCTCAACTTGGAGGGCAATGAGCAGTTCTTC
CASTLNLEGNEQFF
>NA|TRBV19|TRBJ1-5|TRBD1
TGTGCCAGTAGCCAGACAGGGGGGTTGGCTCAGCCCCAGCATTTT
CASSQTGGLAQPQHF
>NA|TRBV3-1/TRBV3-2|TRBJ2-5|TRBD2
TGTGCCAGCAGCCAAGGGCTAGCGGGAGTCCAGGAGACCCAGTACTTC
CASSQGLAGVQETQYF
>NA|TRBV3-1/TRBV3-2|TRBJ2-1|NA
TGTGCCAGCAGCCTGCGAGGGCCCCGCTCCTACAATGAGCAGTTCTTC
CASSLRGPRSYNEQFF
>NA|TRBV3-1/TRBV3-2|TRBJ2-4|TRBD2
TGTGCCAGCAGCCCCCGGACTAGCGGGGGGCCCAAAAACATTCAGTACTTC
CASSPRTSGGPKNIQYF
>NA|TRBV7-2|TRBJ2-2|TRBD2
TGTGCCAGCAGCTTAGTTTCGGGGGGGGACACCGGGGAGCTGTTTTTT
CASSLVSGGDTGELFF
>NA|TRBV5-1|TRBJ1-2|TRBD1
TGCGCCAGCAGCTTGGATCCGACAGGGGGCTATGGCTACACCTTC
CASSLDPTGGYGYTF
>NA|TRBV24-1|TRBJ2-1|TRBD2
TGTGCCACCAGTGGCCTCCGGGCCCCGCTAGCGGGGGGGCTGGGCAATGAGCAGTTCTTC
CATSGLRAPLAGGLGNEQFF
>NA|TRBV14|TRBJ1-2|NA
TGTGCCAGCAGCCAATTTCAGGGTGGCTACACCTTC
CASSQFQGGYTF
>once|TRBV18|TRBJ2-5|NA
TGTGCCAGCTCCCCAGGGTCAGGGCTCCAAGAGACCCAGTACTTC
CASSPGSGLQETQYF
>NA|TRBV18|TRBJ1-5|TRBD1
TGTGCCAGCTCACCCGTCGGGACAGGGAATCAGCCCCAGCATTTT
CASSPVGTGNQPQHF
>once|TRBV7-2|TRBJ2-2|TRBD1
TGTGCCAGCAGACCTACAGGGGGGAACACCGGGGAGCTGTTTTTT
CASRPTGGNTGELFF
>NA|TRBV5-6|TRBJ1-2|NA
TGTGCCAGCAGCAGGAGACAGCCCGATGGCTACACCTTC
CASSRRQPDGYTF
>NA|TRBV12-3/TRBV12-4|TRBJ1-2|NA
TGTGCCAGCAGTTTTCAGAACTATGGCTACACCTTC
CASSFQNYGYTF
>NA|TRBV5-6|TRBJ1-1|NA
TGTGCCAGCAGCTTGGTAACCGAGGGGAACACTGAAGCTTTCTTT
CASSLVTEGNTEAFF
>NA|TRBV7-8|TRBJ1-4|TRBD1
TGTGCCAGCAGCTTAGCGCTGGGACAGGGTTTGGAAAAACTGTTTTTT
CASSLALGQGLEKLFF
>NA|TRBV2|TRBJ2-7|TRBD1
TGTGCCAGCAGTTACGACAGGGTACACGAGCAGTACTTC
CASSYDRVHEQYF
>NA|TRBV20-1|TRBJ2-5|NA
TGCAGTGCTAGTACTAGTCAAGAGACCCAGTACTTC
CSASTSQETQYF